Following are 3 T cell receptor beta chains from one sample sequenced in a study of CXCR3-negative and CXCR3-positive naive CD8 T cells. UMI-labeled TRB cDNA libraries were prepared by 5' RACE. TCRdb re-analyzed the 5' RACE reads; it lists each CDR3 protein once, without DNA. The sample table includes about 120,000 distinct CDR3 sequences. Sequenced material: naive CXCR3- CD8+ T cells from blood. Described subset: CD45RO-CCR7+CD27+CD95- naive CD8+ T cells lacking CXCR3 (TNR3-). The source of these receptors is a human donor in good health. Some clones in this sample may be carry-over from other donors' samples.

CDR3 region: CASSLLARGGLSDNEQFF. This rearrangement joins TRBV7-9 to TRBJ2-1; the D call from TCRdb, TRBD2, cannot be confirmed without DNA. The CDR3 spans 18 residues. The germline V gene encodes CDR1 SEHNR and CDR2 FQNEAQ (reference sequence).

The chain joins TRBV5-4 to TRBJ2-7. CDR3 length: 13 residues. Germline CDR1 is SGHNT and CDR2 is YYREEE (reference sequence). The chain's CDR3 is CASSLDVAYEQYF.

CDR3: CASSLIPGLAGGNTGELFF. The chain employs TRBV7-6 and TRBJ2-2; checking the TCRdb D call of TRBD2 is not possible without DNA. Germline CDR1 SGHVS, CDR2 FNYEAQ. The CDR3 has 19 residues.